A single sample is the source of the 5 T cell receptor beta chains below, sequenced in a study of cytomegalovirus exposure and HLA in healthy donors. The PCR employed 60 Vbeta primers together with 13 Jbeta primers. TCRdb's copy holds only in-frame clones and misses some; the assay was immunoSEQ multiplex PCR. The sample lists some 110,000 clones; about 72% were seen once. The source material was PBMCs. The source of these receptors is a man aged 50-59 years in good health and CMV-seropositive.

This chain connects TRBV19 to TRBJ1-5; the match to TRBD1 covers 7 bases. V gave up 5 bases and J gave up 6 bases; unmatched junction bases: 16. CDR1 LNHDA and CDR2 SQIVND come from the germline V gene (reference sequence). CDR3 length: 17 amino acids. As DNA, the CDR3 is TGTGCCAGTAGTCACTTAGACAGGGCCGTCTCCGGTCAGCCCCAGCATTTT. Translation gives CASSHLDRAVSGQPQHF.

The V call is TRBV2, the J call TRBJ2-7, with 10 bases matching TRBD1. CDR3 length equals 13 residues. Trimming at V came to 6 bases and at J to 4 bases, leaving 3 bases not matched to a gene. Germline-derived CDR1 and CDR2 are SNHLY and FYNNEI. The CDR3 bases are TGTGCCAGCAGCGGACAGGGGGGTTACGAGCAGTACTTC. Its translation: CASSGQGGYEQYF. The variable domain in full, with the rest retrieved from reference TRBV2 and TRBJ2-7, is EPEVTQTPSHQVTQMGQEVILRCVPISNHLYFYWYRQILGQKVEFLVSFYNNEISEKSEIFDDQFSVERPDGSNFTLKIRSTKLEDSAMYFCASSGQGGYEQYFGPGTRLTVT.

The gene calls are TRBV7-9 and TRBJ2-7; D call uncertain. CDR3 size: 12 residues. Germline lookup yields CDR1 SEHNR and CDR2 FQNEAQ (reference sequence). Trimming took 1 base from V and 3 from J, leaving 4 bases between them. The CDR3 loop is CASSLVSYEQYF. CDR3 coding DNA: TGTGCCAGCAGCTTAGTGAGCTACGAGCAGTACTTC.

This clone was picked up one time. V and J are TRBV6-6 and TRBJ1-6, with unresolved D. V shed 4 bases and J shed 6 bases, with 13 bases lying between them. CDR1 and CDR2 (germline): MNHNY, SVGAGI (reference sequence). The CDR3 has 15 residues. The CDR3: CASSSLRDSNSPLHF. The CDR3 DNA is TGTGCCAGCAGTTCCCTCCGGGATTCTAATTCACCCCTCCACTTT.

The chain recombines TRBV18 with TRBJ1-5, with D tentatively TRBD1 (5 bases). This CDR3 contains 14 residues. V lost 6 bases to trimming and J lost 7 bases, with 16 bases between them. From germline, CDR1 is KGHSH and CDR2 LQKENI. CDR3: CASSPTPGDQPQHF. In DNA, the CDR3 is TGTGCCAGCTCCCCCACCCCGGGGGACCAGCCCCAGCATTTT.